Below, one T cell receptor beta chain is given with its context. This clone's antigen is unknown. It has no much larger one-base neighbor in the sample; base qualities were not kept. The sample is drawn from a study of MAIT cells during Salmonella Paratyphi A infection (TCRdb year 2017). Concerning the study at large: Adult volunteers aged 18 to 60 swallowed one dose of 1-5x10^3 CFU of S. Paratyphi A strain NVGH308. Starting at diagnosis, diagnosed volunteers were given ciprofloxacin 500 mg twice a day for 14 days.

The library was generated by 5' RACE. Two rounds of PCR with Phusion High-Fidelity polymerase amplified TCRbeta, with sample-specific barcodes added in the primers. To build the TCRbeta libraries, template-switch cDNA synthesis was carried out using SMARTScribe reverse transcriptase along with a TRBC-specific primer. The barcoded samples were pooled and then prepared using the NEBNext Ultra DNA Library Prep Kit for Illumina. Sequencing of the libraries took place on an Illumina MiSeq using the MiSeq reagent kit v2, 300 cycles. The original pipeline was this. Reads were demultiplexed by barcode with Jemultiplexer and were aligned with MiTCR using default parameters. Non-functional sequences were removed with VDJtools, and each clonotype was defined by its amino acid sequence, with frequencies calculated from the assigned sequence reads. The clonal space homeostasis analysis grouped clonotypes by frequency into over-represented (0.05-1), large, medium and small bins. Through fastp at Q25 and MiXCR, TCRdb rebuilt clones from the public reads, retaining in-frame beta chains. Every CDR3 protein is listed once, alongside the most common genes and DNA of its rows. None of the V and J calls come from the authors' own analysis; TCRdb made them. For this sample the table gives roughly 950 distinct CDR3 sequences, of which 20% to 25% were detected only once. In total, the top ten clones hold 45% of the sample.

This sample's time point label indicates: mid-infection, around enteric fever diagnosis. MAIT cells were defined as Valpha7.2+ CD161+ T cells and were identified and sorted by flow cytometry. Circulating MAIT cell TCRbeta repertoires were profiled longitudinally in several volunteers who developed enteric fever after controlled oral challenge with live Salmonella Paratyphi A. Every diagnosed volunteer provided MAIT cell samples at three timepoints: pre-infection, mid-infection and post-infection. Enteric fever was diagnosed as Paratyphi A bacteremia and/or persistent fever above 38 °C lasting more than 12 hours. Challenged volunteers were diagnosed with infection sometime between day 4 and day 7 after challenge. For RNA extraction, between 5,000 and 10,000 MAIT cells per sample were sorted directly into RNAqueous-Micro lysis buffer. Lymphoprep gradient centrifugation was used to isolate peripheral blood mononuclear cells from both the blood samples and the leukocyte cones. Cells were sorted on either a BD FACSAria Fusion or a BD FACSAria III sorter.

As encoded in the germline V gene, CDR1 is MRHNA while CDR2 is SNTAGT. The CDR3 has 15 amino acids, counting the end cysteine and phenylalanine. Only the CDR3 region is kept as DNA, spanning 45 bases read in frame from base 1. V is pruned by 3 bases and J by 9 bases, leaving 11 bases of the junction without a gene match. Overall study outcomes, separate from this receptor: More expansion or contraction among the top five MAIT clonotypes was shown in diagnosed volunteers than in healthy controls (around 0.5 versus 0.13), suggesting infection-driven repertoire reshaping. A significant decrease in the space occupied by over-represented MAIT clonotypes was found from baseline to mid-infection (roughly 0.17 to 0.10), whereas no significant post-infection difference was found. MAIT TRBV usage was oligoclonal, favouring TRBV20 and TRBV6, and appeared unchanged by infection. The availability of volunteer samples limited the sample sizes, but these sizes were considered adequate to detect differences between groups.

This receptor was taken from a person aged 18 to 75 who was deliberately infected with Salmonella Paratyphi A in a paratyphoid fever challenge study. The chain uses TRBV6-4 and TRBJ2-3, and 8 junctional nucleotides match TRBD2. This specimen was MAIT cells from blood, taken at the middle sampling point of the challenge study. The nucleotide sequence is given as TGTGCCAGCAGTGAGAGCGGGGGAGATTCGCGAACGCAGTATTTT. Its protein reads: CASSESGGDSRTQYF.